The 22 T cell receptor beta chains below come from one sample, sequenced in a study of memory CD4+ T cells and cytomegalovirus serostatus. Clones were read by immunoSEQ multiplex PCR, and TCRdb kept only the in-frame ones, dropping some. The sample has 50,000 or so clones; roughly 72% are singletons. Single viable CD3+CD4+CD8-CD45RO+ cells were sorted as the memory CD4+ T cells. Sequencing was done on a sample of memory CD4+ T cells from blood. These receptor sequences come from an adult in good health and CMV-seropositive.

This sequence joins TRBV6-4 and TRBJ1-1, with 11 bases that match TRBD1. Germline V gives CDR1 MRHNA, CDR2 SNTAGT. This CDR3 region has 14 residues. The V segment lost 6 bases and the J segment 13 bases; nucleotides outside the gene matches: 13. The CDR3 nucleotides read TGTGCCAGCAGCCTCTCCGGGACAGGGGGGGTTCGTTTCTTT. Amino acid sequence: CASSLSGTGGVRFF.

The CDR3 DNA reads as TGTGCCAGCAGTTTCGGGGACAGGGGGTTCTCACCCCTCCACTTT. This gives the protein CASSFGDRGFSPLHF. J is TRBJ1-6 and V is TRBV28; 11 positions agree with TRBD1. The germline gives CDR1 MDHEN, CDR2 SYDVKM. This CDR3 is built from 15 residues. J was trimmed by 10 bases and V by 3 bases; bases with no gene match: 5.

The J gene is TRBJ1-4, the V gene TRBV7-2; D uncertain. This CDR3 is 15 amino acids long. The V gene lost 5 bases and the J gene lost 5 bases, with 15 bases spanning the gap. Germline CDR1 SGHTA, CDR2 FQGNSA. The CDR3 region is CASSPQPGINEKLFF. The CDR3 nucleotides read TGTGCCAGCAGCCCCCAGCCGGGGATAAATGAAAAACTGTTTTTT.

DNA for the CDR3: TGTGCCAGCAGCTTTACCGAATCGGAGCAGTACTTC. It specifies CASSFTESEQYF. This chain uses TRBV11-2 with TRBJ2-7; no clear D. The germline gives CDR1 SGHAT, CDR2 FQNNGV. V lost 3 bases to trimming and J lost 7 bases, with 10 bases between them. The CDR3 contains 12 residues. The full variable domain, with the rest looked up from reference TRBV11-2 and TRBJ2-7, is EAGVAQSPRYKIIEKRQSVAFWCNPISGHATLYWYQQILGQGPKLLIQFQNNGVVDDSQLPKDRFSAERLKGVDSTLKIQPAKLEDSAVYLCASSFTESEQYFGPGTRLTVT.

The V gene is TRBV6-5, the J gene TRBJ1-2, with 8 positions matching TRBD1. V shed 10 bases, J shed 2 bases, and the junction held 6 bases outside the gene matches. The CDR3 covers 13 residues. Germline lookup yields CDR1 MNHEY and CDR2 SVGAGI. As DNA, the CDR3 is TGTGCCACGGGGACAGGTTCAAACTATGGCTACACCTTC. The encoded protein is CATGTGSNYGYTF.

V and J are TRBV11-2 and TRBJ2-1, with a weak D call TRBD1 (6 bases). CDR1 and CDR2 (germline): SGHAT, FQNNGV. This CDR3 has 16 residues. Between the trimmed V and J ends, which lost 1 base and 0 bases, there was a span of 10 bases. The CDR3 loop reads CASSLGLGGSYNEQFF. CDR3 nucleotide sequence: TGTGCCAGCAGCTTAGGGTTAGGGGGCTCCTACAATGAGCAGTTCTTC.

This chain's CDR3 is CASSQDSSGDFFEQYF. CDR3 coding DNA: TGTGCCAGCAGCCAAGATAGTAGCGGGGATTTTTTCGAGCAGTACTTC. The gene calls are TRBV4-2 and TRBJ2-7, with 8 bases that match TRBD2. This CDR3 contains 16 residues. Trimming cost V 0 bases and J 6 bases; bases outside gene matches: 10. Germline V gene lookup returns CDR1 LGHNA and CDR2 YNFKEQ.

The chain joins TRBV4-2 to TRBJ2-7, with TRBD1 matching 10 bases. CDR3 length: 15 residues. The V and J ends lost 1 base and 4 bases, in that order; junction bases with no gene match: 4. From germline, CDR1 is LGHNA and CDR2 YNFKEQ. In nucleotides, the CDR3 is TGTGCCAGCAGCCAAGCTGGGACAGGGGTATACGAGCAGTACTTC. Protein product: CASSQAGTGVYEQYF.

V usage is TRBV7-9 and J usage is TRBJ1-4; D gene uncertain. Germline V gene sequence: CDR1 SEHNR, CDR2 FQNEAQ (reference sequence). V was shortened by 10 bases and J by 6 bases, with 21 bases between the two germline ends. This CDR3 spans 15 amino acids. The CDR3 DNA is TGTGCCACCATGGAGAGACGAGCCGGGCATGAAAAACTGTTTTTT. Its protein is CATMERRAGHEKLFF.

This clone was counted only a few times. This sequence joins TRBV5-1 and TRBJ2-7; D is ambiguous. This CDR3 has 13 amino acids. V dropped 1 base and J dropped 0 bases, with 5 bases sitting between them. Per germline, CDR1 SGHRS and CDR2 YFSETQ. CDR3 loop: CASSLLDSYEQYF. The CDR3, as DNA: TGCGCCAGCAGCTTGCTTGACTCCTACGAGCAGTACTTC.

The genes are TRBV6-1 and TRBJ2-2; D might be TRBD1 or TRBD2, each matching 5 bases. Germline CDR1 MNHNS, CDR2 SASEGT. V lost 5 bases and J lost 4, with 8 bases in between. This CDR3 is built from 13 residues. The CDR3 DNA is TGTGCCAGCAGTTGGGGGATCACCGGGGAGCTGTTTTTT. Encoded protein: CASSWGITGELFF.

This clone was found a few times. The V call is TRBV5-4, the J call TRBJ1-1, with TRBD1 identical over 8 bases. The germline gives CDR1 SGHNT, CDR2 YYREEE (reference sequence). V shed 9 bases and J 1 base; nucleotides not matched to a gene: 11. The CDR3 is 15 residues long. The CDR3 coding sequence is TGTGCCATGGGATCCAACAGGGGGAGGAACACTGAAGCTTTCTTT. It encodes CAMGSNRGRNTEAFF.

V usage is TRBV7-8 and J usage is TRBJ1-1; D perhaps matches TRBD1 (5 bases). Trimming cost V 1 base and J 2 bases, with 23 bases left between them. This CDR3 is 19 amino acids long. Germline loops: CDR1 SGHVS, CDR2 FQNEAQ. CDR3: CASSLDAVTTGGGNTEAFF. CDR3 DNA sequence: TGTGCCAGCAGCTTAGACGCGGTTACTACGGGGGGAGGCAACACTGAAGCTTTCTTT.

The gene calls are TRBV4-3 and TRBJ2-3; 11 bases fit TRBD2. CDR3 length: 14 amino acids. CDR1 and CDR2 from the germline V gene are LGHNA and YSLEER. V shed 1 base and J 6 bases; nucleotides not matched to a gene: 0. The CDR3 DNA reads as TGCGCCAGCAGCCAAGGACTAGCGGGGGATACGCAGTATTTT. This gives the protein CASSQGLAGDTQYF.

This clone appeared once. Other DNA variants within this sample encode the same CDR3. The V call is TRBV28, the J call TRBJ2-5; D remains ambiguous. The CDR3 runs to 10 residues. Germline CDR1 and CDR2: MDHEN and SYDVKM. V was pared by 8 bases and J by 5 bases, with 6 bases between. The CDR3 bases are TGTGCCAGCCGTCGCGAGACCCAGTACTTC. Translating gives CASRRETQYF.

The V and J genes are TRBV6-1 and TRBJ1-2; tentatively, D is TRBD1 (5 bases). Trimming stripped 3 bases from V and 5 bases from J, with 13 bases between. Germline CDR1 reads MNHNS; CDR2 reads SASEGT. The CDR3 loop spans 14 amino acids. The CDR3 sequence is CASSDPGTQYGYTF. CDR3 DNA: TGTGCCAGCAGTGACCCCGGGACTCAATATGGCTACACCTTC.

The V and J genes are TRBV11-2 and TRBJ2-1, with TRBD1 identical over 7 bases. J was trimmed by 4 bases and V by 4 bases; bases with no gene match: 10. CDR1 SGHAT and CDR2 FQNNGV come from the germline V gene. This CDR3 is built from 16 residues. This CDR3 reads CASSSYRGISYNEQFF. Here the CDR3 DNA reads TGTGCCAGCAGCTCCTACAGGGGAATTTCATACAATGAGCAGTTCTTC.

This clone was observed a single time. This sequence joins TRBV18 and TRBJ1-3; 7 bases fit TRBD1. The trim removed 3 bases at V and 3 bases at J, leaving 5 bases unmatched. CDR1 is KGHSH and CDR2 is LQKENI in the germline V gene. The CDR3 is 15 residues long. CDR3 sequence reads: CASSPDRIYGNTIYF. Here the CDR3 DNA reads TGTGCCAGCTCACCGGACAGGATATATGGAAACACCATATATTTT.

The rearrangement joins TRBV7-2 to TRBJ2-5; 12 bases match TRBD2. Trimming took 10 bases from V and 10 from J; bases not matched to a gene: 13. In germline, CDR1 is SGHTA, CDR2 FQGNSA. This CDR3 region has 14 residues. The CDR3 reads CATKRTSGDGGQYF. CDR3 nucleotides: TGTGCCACCAAAAGGACTAGCGGGGATGGGGGCCAGTACTTC.

Details on this clone: Germline is not matched at one junction end, which may reflect a read error. This rearrangement joins TRBV11-2 to TRBJ1-4; D is unclear. Germline V gene sequence: CDR1 SGHAT, CDR2 FQNNGV. The CDR3 runs to 13 residues. CDR3 loop: CASSVDTNEKLFF. CDR3 DNA sequence: TGTGCCAGCAGCGTAGACACGAATGAAAAACTGTTTTTT.

The chain joins TRBV7-2 to TRBJ2-3; 12 nucleotides agree with TRBD2. There are 17 residues in the CDR3. Germline assignment: CDR1 SGHTA and CDR2 FQGNSA. With V trimmed by 0 bases and J by 1 base, 2 bases remained unmatched. This CDR3 reads CASSLAASGGGTDTQYF. The CDR3 nucleotides read TGTGCCAGCAGCTTAGCGGCTAGCGGGGGGGGCACAGATACGCAGTATTTT.

The chain recombines TRBV7-2 with TRBJ2-5, with 12 bases fitting TRBD1. This CDR3 region has 15 residues. Germline values: CDR1 SGHTA, CDR2 FQGNSA. V was clipped by 5 bases and J by 5 bases; unmatched bases: 6. The DNA of the CDR3 is TGTGCCAGCAGCCCCCTCGGGACAGGGGGCGAGACCCAGTACTTC. This codes for CASSPLGTGGETQYF.